A single sample is the source of the 9 T cell receptor beta chains below, sequenced in a study of cytomegalovirus exposure and HLA in healthy donors. The PCR had 60 Vbeta and 13 Jbeta primers. Clones were read by immunoSEQ multiplex PCR, and TCRdb kept only the in-frame ones, dropping some. The table lists about 190,000 clones, 80% to 85% of them singletons. The sequenced sample consisted of PBMCs. These receptors came from a man in his fifties in good health and CMV-seronegative.

The rearrangement links TRBV15 to TRBJ1-2, with 7 bases identical to TRBD1. The CDR3 sequence is 14 residues long. Looked up from germline, CDR1 is LNHNV and CDR2 is YYDKDF (reference sequence). The J segment lost 8 bases and the V segment lost 3 bases, leaving 9 bases of the junction unmatched. The CDR3 DNA reads TGTGCCACCAGCAGCGTAGACAGGGCAGACGGCTACACCTTC. Translating it yields CATSSVDRADGYTF.

The chain uses TRBV4-3 and TRBJ2-3, with 8 positions matching TRBD2. The CDR3 sequence is 15 residues long. J lost 4 bases, V lost 0 bases, and 3 bases had no gene match. The germline CDR1 and CDR2 sequences are LGHNA and YSLEER. The CDR3 sequence is CASSQESGGADTQYF. The CDR3 region has the DNA TGCGCCAGCAGCCAAGAGTCGGGGGGGGCAGATACGCAGTATTTT.

This rearrangement joins TRBV4-3 to TRBJ2-1; 11 bases are shared with TRBD2. The J segment lost 4 bases and the V segment lost 3 bases, leaving 5 bases of the junction unmatched. The CDR3 length is 16 residues. CDR1 is LGHNA and CDR2 is YSLEER in the germline V gene. The CDR3 spells CASSHLSGGVYNEQFF. In DNA form, the CDR3 reads TGCGCCAGCAGCCATCTTAGCGGGGGGGTTTACAATGAGCAGTTCTTC.

This clone was seen more than once but under ten times. The genes are TRBV29-1 and TRBJ2-2; maybe TRBD1 (6 bases). The ends were cut back, 7 bases at V and 6 bases at J, with 15 bases in the middle. The CDR3 length is 13 residues. Germline lookup yields CDR1 SQVTM and CDR2 ANQGSEA. The CDR3 sequence is CSGGQNRAGELFF. The CDR3 DNA follows: TGCAGCGGCGGCCAGAACAGGGCCGGGGAGCTGTTTTTT.

J is TRBJ2-7 and V is TRBV1; TRBD1 reflects the table's D call only, with no check against the DNA. TRBV1 is flagged as a pseudogene. This CDR3 has 17 residues. CDR3 in amino acids: CTSSQGARSVLGAEQYF. CDR3 coding DNA: TGCACCAGCAGCCAAGGGGCGCGGAGCGTCCTAGGGGCCGAGCAGTACTTC.

Regarding this clone: Its ends do not fully match the called genes, so a read error is possible. This chain links TRBV7-9 with TRBJ1-5; D not resolved. The CDR3 consists of 16 residues. From germline, CDR1 is SEHNR and CDR2 FQNEAQ (reference sequence). The CDR3 nucleotides read TGTTCCAGCAGCTTAGGGTCCGGGTTTCCCAATCAGCCCCAGCATTTT. It specifies CSSSLGSGFPNQPQHF.

This clone has more than one count but fewer than ten. The rearrangement uses TRBV5-1 and TRBJ1-4, with TRBD1 matching over 7 bases. Germline V gene sequence: CDR1 SGHRS, CDR2 YFSETQ. The V gene end was trimmed by 3 bases and the J gene end by 5 bases; junction bases not matched to a gene: 7. This CDR3 is 15 amino acids long. Here the CDR3 reads CASSSSGQLNEKLFF. CDR3 bases: TGCGCCAGCAGCTCATCGGGACAGCTCAATGAAAAACTGTTTTTT.

The V and J genes are TRBV5-1 and TRBJ2-1; D call uncertain. V lost 4 bases, J lost 0 bases, and 14 bases lay in between. The germline V gene encodes CDR1 SGHRS and CDR2 YFSETQ. The CDR3 is 16 residues long. The CDR3, as DNA: TGCGCCAGCAGCCAAGATTCGGAGAGCTCCTACAATGAGCAGTTCTTC. It specifies CASSQDSESSYNEQFF.

V is TRBV7-2 and J is TRBJ1-1; D is possibly TRBD1 (6 bases). This CDR3 spans 14 amino acids. V was cut by 7 bases and J by 0 bases, with 12 bases left in between. CDR1 SGHTA and CDR2 FQGNSA come from the germline V gene. In DNA form, the CDR3 reads TGTGCCAGCAATAACAGGGCCTTGAACACTGAAGCTTTCTTT. The encoded protein is CASNNRALNTEAFF.